This TCR beta chain was profiled in a study of early stage breast cancer tumors. Whole-study results and caveats: In 14 of 16 patients, blood comparison separated tumor from normal breast.

Clones were sequenced by immunoSEQ multiplex PCR, and TCRdb holds only the in-frame ones, with some missing. This sample has 45,000 to 60,000 clones; around nine tenths occur once, and the top ten carry around 5%. Points on this clone: Antigen specificity is unknown.

The specimen was blood. This receptor was obtained from an older person with breast cancer.

CDR3 nucleotide sequence: TGTGCCACCAGCAGAGAGTTAGAGGTTTTTGCAACTAATGAAAAACTGTTTTTT. This translates into CATSRELEVFATNEKLFF. The chain combines TRBV15 with TRBJ1-4; D gene uncertain. Looked up from germline, CDR1 is LNHNV and CDR2 is YYDKDF (reference sequence). Trimming took off 0 bases at V and 0 bases at J, with 14 bases between the two ends. This CDR3 has 18 amino acids.